The rows below give T cell receptor beta chains drawn from one sample of a study of CD8 T cells in Susac syndrome. TCRdb fed the immunoSEQ multiplex PCR reads into MiXCR, producing one record per CDR3 protein. The table includes about 430,000 distinct CDR3 sequences, 85% to 90% detected once. Source material: CD8+ T cells from PBMCs. The source is a human donor with multiple sclerosis. Each CDR3 is given with its conserved first and last residue. A D gene is named only where the DNA matches it firmly. Clone sizes are given selectively: once, few, many, or a class where the clone is expanded.

V gene	clone size	D gene	J gene	CDR3 protein	CDR3 DNA
TRBV19	-	-	TRBJ2-2	CASNWRVRTGELFF	TGTGCCAGTAACTGGAGGGTTCGGACCGGGGAGCTGTTTTTT
TRBV5-1	-	TRBD1	TRBJ2-7	CASSSPGQGTAYYEQYF	TGCGCCAGCAGCTCCCCGGGACAGGGTACGGCTTACTACGAGCAGTACTTC
TRBV4-1	-	-	TRBJ2-2	CASSQGRGNTGELFF	TGCGCCAGCAGCCAGGGAAGGGGGAACACCGGGGAGCTGTTTTTT
TRBV4-1	-	TRBD1	TRBJ1-1	CASSQSQGVTEAFF	TGCGCCAGCAGCCAGAGTCAGGGGGTCACTGAAGCTTTCTTT
TRBV9	few	TRBD1	TRBJ2-1	CASSVGTGSNEQFF	TGTGCCAGCAGCGTAGGGACAGGGAGCAATGAGCAGTTCTTC
TRBV13	few	-	TRBJ2-5	CASSRYQETQYF	TGTGCCAGCAGCCGGTACCAAGAGACCCAGTACTTC
TRBV6-1	-	TRBD1	TRBJ1-4	CASSEMRGRYSEKLFF	TGTGCCAGCAGTGAAATGAGGGGGCGATATAGTGAAAAACTGTTTTTT
TRBV15	-	-	TRBJ2-1	CATSRDRVRGNEQFF	TGTGCCACCAGCAGAGATCGTGTAAGAGGGAATGAGCAGTTCTTC
TRBV27	-	TRBD1	TRBJ1-1	CASSLSGQGVKVTEAFF	TGTGCCAGCAGTTTATCAGGCCAGGGGGTCAAGGTCACTGAAGCTTTCTTT
TRBV4-1	-	-	TRBJ2-1	CASSQVGYPLSEQFF	TGCGCCAGCAGCCAAGTAGGGTACCCGCTAAGTGAGCAGTTCTTC
TRBV15	-	-	TRBJ2-1	CATSRDDREQFF	TGTGCCACCAGCAGAGATGACAGGGAGCAGTTCTTC
TRBV30	-	-	TRBJ2-2	CAWSQGGGELFF	TGTGCCTGGAGTCAAGGTGGTGGGGAGCTGTTTTTT
TRBV10-3	-	-	TRBJ1-2	CAISEVMRAADGYTF	TGTGCCATCAGTGAGGTTATGAGGGCCGCGGATGGCTACACCTTC
TRBV30	-	-	TRBJ2-7	CAWNSEVETGSYEQYF	TGTGCCTGGAATTCAGAGGTTGAAACGGGGTCCTACGAGCAGTACTTC
TRBV10-1	-	TRBD2	TRBJ2-5	CASITGTMIETQYF	TGCGCCAGCATTACGGGGACTATGATAGAGACCCAGTACTTC
TRBV27	-	-	TRBJ1-5	CASSGFGGGNQPQHF	TGTGCCAGTTCCGGTTTTGGCGGGGGCAATCAGCCCCAGCATTTT
TRBV30	-	-	TRBJ2-2	CAWGRANTGELFF	TGTGCCTGGGGACGAGCCAACACCGGGGAGCTGTTTTTT
TRBV18	-	-	TRBJ2-1	CASSLQGSEQFF	TGTGCCAGCTCATTACAGGGCAGTGAGCAGTTCTTC
TRBV6-5	few	-	TRBJ2-7	CASSSGQIYEQYF	TGTGCCAGCAGCTCCGGACAGATCTACGAGCAGTACTTC
TRBV7-9	-	-	TRBJ2-2	CASSLVPKRELFF	TGTGCCAGCAGCTTAGTTCCTAAAAGGGAGCTGTTTTTT
TRBV14	-	-	TRBJ2-7	CASSQELGTRGEQYF	TGTGCCAGCAGCCAAGAATTGGGGACGCGCGGCGAGCAGTACTTC
TRBV7-9	-	-	TRBJ1-1	CASSSDRTNTEAFF	TGTGCCAGCAGCTCGGACAGAACGAACACTGAAGCTTTCTTT
TRBV14	-	TRBD2	TRBJ2-1	CASSRLGREDEQFF	TGTGCCAGCAGCCGGCTGGGACGGGAGGATGAGCAGTTCTTC
TRBV6-5	-	-	TRBJ1-1	CASSYSRVGEAFF	TGTGCCAGCAGTTACTCGCGGGTCGGTGAAGCTTTCTTT
TRBV29-1	-	-	TRBJ2-1	CSVAGALLNNNEQFF	TGCAGCGTTGCAGGGGCGCTTCTTAATAACAATGAGCAGTTCTTC
TRBV6-1	few	-	TRBJ1-1	CASSEAMADEAFF	TGTGCCAGCAGTGAAGCTATGGCGGACGAAGCTTTCTTT
TRBV2	-	TRBD2	TRBJ2-1	CASSPRLREGPFYNEQFF	TGTGCCAGCAGTCCCCGGCTACGGGAGGGTCCTTTTTACAATGAGCAGTTCTTC
TRBV27	once	-	TRBJ2-1	CASALAQYNEQFF	TGTGCCAGCGCGTTAGCGCAGTACAATGAGCAGTTCTTC
TRBV28	-	-	TRBJ2-2	CASLAETNTGELFF	TGTGCCAGCCTGGCGGAAACTAACACCGGGGAGCTGTTTTTT
TRBV5-6	few	-	TRBJ1-1	CASSLPATEAFF	TGTGCCAGCAGCTTGCCTGCCACTGAAGCTTTCTTT
TRBV7-9	-	-	TRBJ2-3	CASSAPPPGPTDTQYF	TGTGCCAGCAGCGCGCCCCCTCCGGGTCCCACAGATACGCAGTATTTT
TRBV2	-	TRBD1	TRBJ2-7	CASSSRQGVYYEQYF	TGTGCCAGCAGTAGCCGACAGGGAGTATACTACGAGCAGTACTTC
TRBV18	-	-	TRBJ2-2	CASSPPVRDIGELFF	TGTGCCAGCTCACCACCGGTCAGGGACATAGGGGAGCTGTTTTTT
TRBV12-3/TRBV12-4	-	TRBD2	TRBJ2-7	CASKPPGGSYEQYF	TGTGCCAGCAAACCCCCGGGGGGATCCTACGAGCAGTACTTC
TRBV4-1	-	-	TRBJ2-7	CASSQGVSVAESYEQYF	TGCGCCAGCAGCCAAGGGGTTTCGGTAGCGGAGTCCTACGAGCAGTACTTC
TRBV27	-	TRBD2	TRBJ2-1	CASSNYWTSARYNEQFF	TGTGCCAGCAGTAACTACTGGACTAGCGCCAGGTACAATGAGCAGTTCTTC
TRBV28	-	-	TRBJ2-2	CASSSLDRNTGELFF	TGTGCCAGCAGTTCCCTGGACAGGAACACCGGGGAGCTGTTTTTT
TRBV5-6	-	-	TRBJ2-7	CASSLTENPWEQYF	TGTGCCAGCAGCTTGACAGAGAACCCTTGGGAGCAGTACTTC
TRBV10-3	once	-	TRBJ2-1	CAISDIRQTYNEQFF	TGTGCCATCAGTGACATTCGGCAAACTTACAATGAGCAGTTCTTC
TRBV15	-	TRBD1	TRBJ1-5	CATSRTGIMQPQHF	TGTGCCACCAGCAGGACAGGGATCATGCAGCCCCAGCATTTT
TRBV4-1	once	TRBD1	TRBJ1-5	CASSADRGFQPQHF	TGCGCCAGCAGCGCAGACAGGGGGTTTCAGCCCCAGCATTTT
TRBV12-3/TRBV12-4	-	-	TRBJ2-5	CASSLRDGETQYF	TGTGCCAGCAGTTTACGTGATGGCGAGACCCAGTACTTC
TRBV27	-	-	TRBJ1-1	CASSLKGFTEAFF	TGTGCCAGCAGTTTAAAGGGGTTCACTGAAGCTTTCTTT
TRBV5-4	-	-	TRBJ1-1	CASSVPGGNTEAFF	TGTGCCAGCAGCGTGCCTGGGGGGAACACTGAAGCTTTCTTT
TRBV5-1	-	TRBD1	TRBJ2-2	CASSMDRGIIAGELFF	TGCGCCAGCAGCATGGACAGGGGGATCATAGCCGGGGAGCTGTTTTTT
TRBV6-5	-	-	TRBJ2-1	CASSYMGLAGQKSYNEQFF	TGTGCCAGCAGTTACATGGGGCTGGCGGGCCAAAAATCCTACAATGAGCAGTTCTTC
TRBV5-4	-	TRBD1	TRBJ1-5	CASSRRTGLQPQHF	TGTGCCAGCAGCAGGAGGACAGGGCTGCAGCCCCAGCATTTT
TRBV27	-	-	TRBJ2-1	CASSLPSNVQFF	TGTGCCAGCAGTCTCCCAAGTAATGTGCAGTTCTTC
TRBV4-1	-	-	TRBJ2-2	CASSQDPLGGRELFF	TGCGCCAGCAGCCAAGACCCCCTAGGGGGAAGGGAGCTGTTTTTT
TRBV5-1	-	TRBD1	TRBJ2-7	CASSQIDRVYEQYF	TGCGCCAGCAGCCAAATAGACAGGGTATACGAGCAGTACTTC
TRBV2	-	-	TRBJ2-7	CASSDPRKGDEQYF	TGTGCCAGCAGCGACCCCAGGAAGGGTGACGAGCAGTACTTC
TRBV19	-	TRBD1	TRBJ2-1	CASSIGQDNEQFF	TGTGCCAGTAGTATCGGACAGGACAATGAGCAGTTCTTC
TRBV27	-	TRBD2	TRBJ2-4	CASSLGLAGVNIQYF	TGTGCCAGCAGTTTAGGCCTAGCGGGAGTAAACATTCAGTACTTC
TRBV27	-	TRBD2	TRBJ2-1	CASSSESGGRSMYSYNEQFF	TGTGCCAGCAGTTCAGAAAGCGGGGGGCGAAGCATGTACTCCTACAATGAGCAGTTCTTC
TRBV19	few	-	TRBJ2-3	CASKFLDKSTESPYF	TGTGCCAGTAAATTCTTGGACAAATCGACGGAGTCCCCGTATTTT